This TCR beta chain appears in the sequencing data of a study of glioma-infiltrating T cells after dendritic cell vaccination. The CDR3 is 13 amino acids. The germline V gene encodes CDR1 MNHNS and CDR2 SASEGT. V dropped 7 bases and J dropped 1; count of bases not matched to a gene: 3. Time point meaning: after dendritic cell vaccination, including at tumor progression/relapse. Only patients with spare fresh-frozen tumor and over two years of follow-up were included. Repertoires were generated with immunoSEQ multiplex PCR, while TCRdb's copy carries only in-frame clones and drops some. The sample includes 100,000 or so clones, around 80% of them seen just once.

This material consisted of blood, taken after dendritic cell vaccination. The receptor was derived from a human donor with glioblastoma. The J gene is TRBJ2-7, the V gene TRBV6-1; 8 positions agree with TRBD1. CDR3 sequence reads: CASTRTGSYEQYF. As DNA, the CDR3 is TGTGCCAGCACTCGGACAGGGTCCTACGAGCAGTACTTC.